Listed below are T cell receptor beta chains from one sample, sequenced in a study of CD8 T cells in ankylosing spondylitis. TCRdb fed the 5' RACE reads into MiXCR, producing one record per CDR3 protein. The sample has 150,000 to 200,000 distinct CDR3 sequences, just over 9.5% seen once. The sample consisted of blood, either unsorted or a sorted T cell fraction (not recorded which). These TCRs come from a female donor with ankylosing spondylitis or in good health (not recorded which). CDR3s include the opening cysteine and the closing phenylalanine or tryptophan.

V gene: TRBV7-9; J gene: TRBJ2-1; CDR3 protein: CASSSHTSGRRENEQFF
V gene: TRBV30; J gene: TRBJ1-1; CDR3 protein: CAWDPGGITEAFF
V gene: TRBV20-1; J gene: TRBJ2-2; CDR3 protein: CSARDPRGTEETGELFF
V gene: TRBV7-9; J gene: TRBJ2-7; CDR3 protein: CASSSTDTYYEQYF
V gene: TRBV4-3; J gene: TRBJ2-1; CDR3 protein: CASSQTIVGVRGVSYNEQFF
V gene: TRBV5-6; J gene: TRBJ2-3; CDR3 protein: CASSLGNRADTQYF
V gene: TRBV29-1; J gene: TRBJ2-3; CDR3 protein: CSVEDQGLRLTDTQYF
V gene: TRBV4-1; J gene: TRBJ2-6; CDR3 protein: CASSPKVLEAGANVLTF
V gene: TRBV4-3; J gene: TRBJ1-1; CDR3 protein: CASSRAGHQNTEAFF
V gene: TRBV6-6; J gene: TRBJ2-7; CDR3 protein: CASSPSKAYEQYF
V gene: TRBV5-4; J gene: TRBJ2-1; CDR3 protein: CASSWDAASGNEQFF
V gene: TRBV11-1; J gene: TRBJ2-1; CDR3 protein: CASSPPELGDPRYNEQFF
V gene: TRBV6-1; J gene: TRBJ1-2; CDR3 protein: CASSIGEGNYGYTF
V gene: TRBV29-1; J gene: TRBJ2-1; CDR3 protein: CSVELAGVMRNEQFF
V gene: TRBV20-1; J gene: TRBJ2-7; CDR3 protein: CSAHKGNRDTLYEQYF
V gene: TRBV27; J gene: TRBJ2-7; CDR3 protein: CASTPSTGFLSEQYF
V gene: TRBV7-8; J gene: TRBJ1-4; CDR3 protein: CASSHRVSTNEKLFF
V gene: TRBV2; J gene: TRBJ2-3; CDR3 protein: CASSAGGPTDTQYF
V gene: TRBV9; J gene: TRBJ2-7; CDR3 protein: CASSEWDISYEQYF
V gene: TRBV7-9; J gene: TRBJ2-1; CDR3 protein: CASSPGPIYNEQFF
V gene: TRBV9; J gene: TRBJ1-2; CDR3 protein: CASSVEVGGANYGYTF
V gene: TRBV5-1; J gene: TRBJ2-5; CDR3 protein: CASSWMETQYF
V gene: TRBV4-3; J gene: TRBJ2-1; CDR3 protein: CASSQAGLQSNEQFF
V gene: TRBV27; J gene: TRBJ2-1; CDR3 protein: CASSLSGDRPNEQFF
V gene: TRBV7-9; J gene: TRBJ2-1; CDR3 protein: CASTWEREALHEQFF
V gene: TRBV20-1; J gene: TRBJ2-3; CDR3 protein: CSARDQETDTQYF
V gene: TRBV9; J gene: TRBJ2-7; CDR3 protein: CAIKRREQYF
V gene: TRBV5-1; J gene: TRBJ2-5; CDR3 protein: CASSFGTQLLETQYF
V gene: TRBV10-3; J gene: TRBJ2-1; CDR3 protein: CAIAAPRGLNEQFF
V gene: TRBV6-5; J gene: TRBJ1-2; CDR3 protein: CASSLVGRRGYTF
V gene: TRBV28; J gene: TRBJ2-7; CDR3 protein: CASSHRGGYEQYF
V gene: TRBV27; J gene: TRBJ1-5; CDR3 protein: CASSLQAGSNQPQHF
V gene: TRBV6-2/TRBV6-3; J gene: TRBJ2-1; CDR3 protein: CASGWRGSPNEQFF
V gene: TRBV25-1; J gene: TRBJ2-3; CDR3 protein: CASSEYAGGEADTQYF
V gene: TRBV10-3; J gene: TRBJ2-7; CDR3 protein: CAISESGGGAEQYF
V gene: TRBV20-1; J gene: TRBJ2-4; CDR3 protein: CSARGGILAKNIQHF
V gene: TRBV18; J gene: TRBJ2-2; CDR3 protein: CASSPGAGELFF
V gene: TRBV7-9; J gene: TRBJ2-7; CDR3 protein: CASSFLSGSAIEQYF
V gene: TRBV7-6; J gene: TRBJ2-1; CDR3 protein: CASSFGSGGYNEQFF
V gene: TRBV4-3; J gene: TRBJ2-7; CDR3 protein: CASSQDTSGSSYEQYF